Listed below are T cell receptor beta chains from one sample, sequenced in a study of blood T cell repertoires in COVID-19. The protocol was immunoSEQ multiplex PCR, while the TCRdb copy is restricted to in-frame clones and leaves out a portion. Here the sample spans fewer than 100,000 clones, 75% to 95% being singletons. The sequencing input was peripheral blood. These receptors all stem from a woman in her 50s in a cohort sampled during active COVID-19. Both conserved end residues are trimmed from each CDR3.

TRBV12-3/TRBV12-4,TRBJ2-2,11,ASSFTANGELF
TRBV18,TRBJ2-7,14,ASSPLPFSGTYEQY
TRBV20-1,TRBJ2-7,8,SVGGYEQY
TRBV11-3,TRBJ1-3,14,ASSLGGLGSGNTIY
TRBV7-5,TRBJ2-1,14,ARSPHLREAKNEQF
TRBV3-1/TRBV3-2,TRBJ2-3,11,ASSQETPRGQY
TRBV6-5,TRBJ1-6,11,ASTGDLGSPLH
TRBV28,TRBJ1-4,12,ASTPGGLGEKLF
TRBV28,TRBJ1-5,17,ASSSATGGGVSSNQPQH
TRBV27,TRBJ2-2,12,ASRRDRATGELF
TRBV9,TRBJ1-1,15,ASSATSGQGHGTEAF
TRBV15,TRBJ2-5,10,ATSSQGETQY
TRBV2,TRBJ2-7,13,ASRPGTGGSYEQY
TRBV3-1/TRBV3-2,TRBJ2-1,9,ASTYYNEQF
TRBV5-1,TRBJ2-1,12,ASSNYDPVNEQF
TRBV28,TRBJ1-3,11,ASRSPTGNTIY
TRBV27,TRBJ1-2,12,ASSRTGGTYGYT
TRBV5-1,TRBJ2-5,14,ASSLGPAGGQETQY
TRBV5-5,TRBJ2-2,13,ASSLKTRSTGELF
TRBV5-4,TRBJ2-5,12,ASQQAGHQETQY
TRBV19,TRBJ2-1,14,ASSIGGGVSYNEQF
TRBV2,TRBJ1-6,13,ASRALVGADSPLH
TRBV25-1,TRBJ1-5,14,ASSVSFLRSNQPQH
TRBV19,TRBJ1-2,14,ASSPATRGIYYGYT
TRBV30,TRBJ1-4,12,AWSVQGAGEKLF
TRBV5-1,TRBJ2-1,10,ASSLEGNEQF
TRBV9,TRBJ1-1,12,ASSAEAGNTEAF
TRBV5-1,TRBJ2-1,14,ASSLIIAGDHNEQF
TRBV7-9,TRBJ1-3,11,ASSLSSGNTIY
TRBV7-8,TRBJ1-1,15,ASSLAVGPRGNTEAF
TRBV9,TRBJ2-1,12,ASSVGQSYNEQF
TRBV29-1,TRBJ2-1,12,SAKRLGNSNEQF
TRBV28,TRBJ2-3,13,ASSSGSGGRDTQY
TRBV12-3/TRBV12-4,TRBJ1-2,11,ASTRTGRNGYT
TRBV3-1/TRBV3-2,TRBJ1-3,14,ASASTGANTGNTIY
TRBV21-1,TRBJ2-1,15,ASSKSLAGGSYNEQF
TRBV7-9,TRBJ2-5,13,ASSTIWRGLETQY